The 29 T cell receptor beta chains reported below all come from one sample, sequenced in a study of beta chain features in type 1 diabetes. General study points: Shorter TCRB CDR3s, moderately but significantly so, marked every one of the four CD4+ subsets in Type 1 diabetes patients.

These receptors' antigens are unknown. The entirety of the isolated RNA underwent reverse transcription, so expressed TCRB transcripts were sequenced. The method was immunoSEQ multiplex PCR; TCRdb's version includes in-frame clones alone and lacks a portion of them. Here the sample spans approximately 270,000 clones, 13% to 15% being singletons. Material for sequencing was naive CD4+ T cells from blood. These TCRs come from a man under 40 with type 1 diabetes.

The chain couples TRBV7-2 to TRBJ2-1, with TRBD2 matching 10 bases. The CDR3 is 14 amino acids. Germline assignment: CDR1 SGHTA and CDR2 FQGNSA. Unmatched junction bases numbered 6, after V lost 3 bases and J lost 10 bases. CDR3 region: CASSFSSGSGEQFF. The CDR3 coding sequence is TGTGCCAGCAGCTTCTCTAGCGGGAGTGGCGAGCAGTTCTTC.

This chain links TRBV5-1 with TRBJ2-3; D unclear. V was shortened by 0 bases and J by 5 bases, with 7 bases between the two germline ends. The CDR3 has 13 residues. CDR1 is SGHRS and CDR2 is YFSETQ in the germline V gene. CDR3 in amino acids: CASSLVPGDTQYF. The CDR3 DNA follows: TGCGCCAGCAGCTTGGTACCGGGAGATACGCAGTATTTT.

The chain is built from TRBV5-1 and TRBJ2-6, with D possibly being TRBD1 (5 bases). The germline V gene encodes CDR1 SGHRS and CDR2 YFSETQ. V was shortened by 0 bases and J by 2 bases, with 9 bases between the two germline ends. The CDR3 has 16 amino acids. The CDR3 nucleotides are TGCGCCAGCAGCTTGGTTCAGGGCGCTGGGGCCAACGTCCTGACTTTC. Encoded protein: CASSLVQGAGANVLTF.

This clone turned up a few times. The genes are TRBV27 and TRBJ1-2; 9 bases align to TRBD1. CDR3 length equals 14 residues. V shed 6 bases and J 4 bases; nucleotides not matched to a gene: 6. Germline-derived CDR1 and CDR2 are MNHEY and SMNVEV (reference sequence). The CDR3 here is CASRGTGIGYGYTF. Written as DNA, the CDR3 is TGTGCCAGCAGGGGGACAGGGATTGGCTATGGCTACACCTTC.

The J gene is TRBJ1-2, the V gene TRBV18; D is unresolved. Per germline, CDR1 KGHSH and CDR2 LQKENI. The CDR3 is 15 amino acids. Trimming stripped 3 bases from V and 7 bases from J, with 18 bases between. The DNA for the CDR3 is TGTGCCAGCTCACCTGGGCAGGAGCTGGCGGGTGGCTACACCTTC. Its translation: CASSPGQELAGGYTF.

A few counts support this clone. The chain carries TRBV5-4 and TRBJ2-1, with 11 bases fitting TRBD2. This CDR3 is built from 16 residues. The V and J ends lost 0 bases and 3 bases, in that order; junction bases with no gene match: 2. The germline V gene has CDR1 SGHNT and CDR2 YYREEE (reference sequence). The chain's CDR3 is CASSLALAGDYNEQFF. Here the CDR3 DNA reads TGTGCCAGCAGCTTGGCACTAGCGGGAGACTACAATGAGCAGTTCTTC.

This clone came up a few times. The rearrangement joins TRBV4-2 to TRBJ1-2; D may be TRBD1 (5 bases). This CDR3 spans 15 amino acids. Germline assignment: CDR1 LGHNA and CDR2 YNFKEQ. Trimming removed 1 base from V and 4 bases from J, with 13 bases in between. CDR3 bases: TGTGCCAGCAGCCAAGGGGAGGGGCGTCTCTATGGCTACACCTTC. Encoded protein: CASSQGEGRLYGYTF.

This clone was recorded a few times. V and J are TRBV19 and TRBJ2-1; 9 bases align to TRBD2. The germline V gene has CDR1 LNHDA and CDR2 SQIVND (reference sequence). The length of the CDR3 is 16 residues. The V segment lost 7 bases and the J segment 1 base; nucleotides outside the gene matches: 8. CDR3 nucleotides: TGTGCCAGTACCCCCGGTAGCGGGAGTTCCTACAATGAGCAGTTCTTC. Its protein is CASTPGSGSSYNEQFF.

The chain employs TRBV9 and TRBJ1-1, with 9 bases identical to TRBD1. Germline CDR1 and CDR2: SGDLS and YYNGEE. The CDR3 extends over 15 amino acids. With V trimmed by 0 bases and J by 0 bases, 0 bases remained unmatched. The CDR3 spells CASSVGDRVNTEAFF. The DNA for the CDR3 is TGTGCCAGCAGCGTAGGGGACAGGGTGAACACTGAAGCTTTCTTT.

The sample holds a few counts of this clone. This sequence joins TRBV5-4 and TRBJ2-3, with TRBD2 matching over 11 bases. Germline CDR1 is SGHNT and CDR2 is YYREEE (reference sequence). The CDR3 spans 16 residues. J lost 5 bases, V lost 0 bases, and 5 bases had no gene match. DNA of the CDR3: TGTGCCAGCAGCTTGGCACTAGCGGGAGTAGGAGATACGCAGTATTTT. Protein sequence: CASSLALAGVGDTQYF.

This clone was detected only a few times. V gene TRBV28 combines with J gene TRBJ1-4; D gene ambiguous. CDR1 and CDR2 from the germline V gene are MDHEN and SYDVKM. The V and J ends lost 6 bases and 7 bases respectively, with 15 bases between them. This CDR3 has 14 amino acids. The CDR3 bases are TGTGCCAGCAGCTCTCACACGAGCGGTGAAAAACTGTTTTTT. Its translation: CASSSHTSGEKLFF.

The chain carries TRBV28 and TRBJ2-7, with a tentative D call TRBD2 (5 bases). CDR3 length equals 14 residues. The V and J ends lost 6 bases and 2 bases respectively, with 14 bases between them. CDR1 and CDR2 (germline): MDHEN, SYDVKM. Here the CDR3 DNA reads TGTGCCAGCAGGACTTGGACTCCTACCTACGAGCAGTACTTC. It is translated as CASRTWTPTYEQYF.

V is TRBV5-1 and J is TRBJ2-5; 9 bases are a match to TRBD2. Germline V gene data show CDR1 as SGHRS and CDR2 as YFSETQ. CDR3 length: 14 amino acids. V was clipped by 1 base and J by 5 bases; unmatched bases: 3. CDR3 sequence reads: CASSLTSGYETQYF. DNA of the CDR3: TGCGCCAGCAGCTTGACTAGCGGGTACGAGACCCAGTACTTC.

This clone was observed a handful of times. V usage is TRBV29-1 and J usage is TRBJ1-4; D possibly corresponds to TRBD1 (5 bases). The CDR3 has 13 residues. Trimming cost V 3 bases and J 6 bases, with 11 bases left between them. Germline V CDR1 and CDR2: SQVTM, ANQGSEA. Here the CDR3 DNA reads TGCAGCGTTGATGGCAGGGTTGATGAAAAACTGTTTTTT. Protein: CSVDGRVDEKLFF. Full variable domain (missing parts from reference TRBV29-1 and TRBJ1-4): SAVISQKPSRDICQRGTSLTIQCQVDSQVTMMFWYRQQPGQSLTLIATANQGSEATYESGFVIDKFPISRPNLTFSTLTVSNMSPEDSSIYLCSVDGRVDEKLFFGSGTQLSVL.

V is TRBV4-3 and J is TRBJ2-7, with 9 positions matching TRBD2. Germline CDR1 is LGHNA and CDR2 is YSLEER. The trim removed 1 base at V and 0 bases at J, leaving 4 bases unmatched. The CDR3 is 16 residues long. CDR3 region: CASSQGLAGPSYEQYF. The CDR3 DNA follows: TGCGCCAGCAGCCAAGGGCTAGCGGGACCCTCCTACGAGCAGTACTTC.

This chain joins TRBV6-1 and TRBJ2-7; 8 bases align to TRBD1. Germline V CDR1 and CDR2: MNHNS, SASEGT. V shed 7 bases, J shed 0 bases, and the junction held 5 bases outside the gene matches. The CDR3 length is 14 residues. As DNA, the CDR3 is TGTGCCAGCATCCGGGACAGGCCCTCCTACGAGCAGTACTTC. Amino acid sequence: CASIRDRPSYEQYF.

CDR3 bases: TGTGCCACCAGGTCGGGAGCCCACTACAATGAGCAGTTCTTC. Translated, it gives CATRSGAHYNEQFF. The chain uses TRBV15 and TRBJ2-1; possible D gene TRBD2, 6 bases. Trimming left V 6 bases short and J 3 bases short, with 12 bases between. The CDR3 loop spans 14 amino acids. The germline V gene has CDR1 LNHNV and CDR2 YYDKDF (reference sequence).

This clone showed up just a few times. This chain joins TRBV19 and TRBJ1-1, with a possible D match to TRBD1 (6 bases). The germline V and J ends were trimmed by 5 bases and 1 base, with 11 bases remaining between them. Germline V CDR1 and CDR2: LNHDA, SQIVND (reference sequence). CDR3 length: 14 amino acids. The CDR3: CASSPPTGNTEAFF. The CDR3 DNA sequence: TGTGCCAGTAGTCCGCCGACAGGGAACACTGAAGCTTTCTTT.

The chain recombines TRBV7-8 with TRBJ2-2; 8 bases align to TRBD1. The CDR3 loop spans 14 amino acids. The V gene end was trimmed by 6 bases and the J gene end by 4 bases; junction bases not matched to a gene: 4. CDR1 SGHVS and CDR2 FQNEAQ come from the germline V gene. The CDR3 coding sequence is TGTGCCAGCAGACAGGGGGTGGGCACCGGGGAGCTGTTTTTT. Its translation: CASRQGVGTGELFF.

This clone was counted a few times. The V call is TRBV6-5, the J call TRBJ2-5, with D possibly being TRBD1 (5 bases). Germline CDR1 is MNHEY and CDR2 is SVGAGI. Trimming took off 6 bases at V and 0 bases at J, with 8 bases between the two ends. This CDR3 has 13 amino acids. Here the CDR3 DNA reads TGTGCCAGCAGCCCAGGGTACCAAGAGACCCAGTACTTC. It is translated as CASSPGYQETQYF.

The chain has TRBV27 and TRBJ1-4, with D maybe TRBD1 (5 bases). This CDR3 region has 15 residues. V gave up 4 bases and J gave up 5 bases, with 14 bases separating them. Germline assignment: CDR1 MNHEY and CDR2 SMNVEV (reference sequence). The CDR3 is CASSYSPGGNEKLFF. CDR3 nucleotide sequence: TGTGCCAGCAGTTATTCCCCCGGGGGGAATGAAAAACTGTTTTTT.

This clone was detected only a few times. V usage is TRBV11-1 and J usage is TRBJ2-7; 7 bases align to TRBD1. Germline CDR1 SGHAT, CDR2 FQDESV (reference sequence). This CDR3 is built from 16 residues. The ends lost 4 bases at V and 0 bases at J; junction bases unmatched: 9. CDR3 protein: CASSSWDSSYSYEQYF. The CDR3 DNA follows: TGTGCCAGCAGCTCTTGGGACAGCTCATACTCCTACGAGCAGTACTTC. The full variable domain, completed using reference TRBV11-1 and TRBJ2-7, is EAEVAQSPRYKITEKSQAVAFWCDPISGHATLYWYRQILGQGPELLVQFQDESVVDDSQLPKDRFSAERLKGVDSTLKIQPAELGDSAMYLCASSSWDSSYSYEQYFGPGTRLTVT.

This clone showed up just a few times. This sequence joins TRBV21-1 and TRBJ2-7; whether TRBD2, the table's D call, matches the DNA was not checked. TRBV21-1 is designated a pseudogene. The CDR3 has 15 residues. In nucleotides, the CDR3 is TGTGCCAGCAGCAAAACCTTTATGAGGTCCTACGAGCAGTACTTC. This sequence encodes CASSKTFMRSYEQYF.

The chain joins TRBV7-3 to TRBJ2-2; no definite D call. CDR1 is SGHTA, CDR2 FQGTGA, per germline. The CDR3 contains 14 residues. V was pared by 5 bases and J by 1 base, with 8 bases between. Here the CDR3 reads CASSPRLNTGELFF. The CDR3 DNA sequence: TGTGCCAGCAGCCCCAGACTGAACACCGGGGAGCTGTTTTTT.

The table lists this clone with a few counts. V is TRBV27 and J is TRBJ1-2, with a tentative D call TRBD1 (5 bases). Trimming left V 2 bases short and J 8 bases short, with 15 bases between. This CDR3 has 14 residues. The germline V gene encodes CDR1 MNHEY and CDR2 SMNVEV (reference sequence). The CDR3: CASSLRRQSEGYTF. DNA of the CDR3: TGTGCCAGCAGTTTACGGCGACAGTCGGAGGGCTACACCTTC.

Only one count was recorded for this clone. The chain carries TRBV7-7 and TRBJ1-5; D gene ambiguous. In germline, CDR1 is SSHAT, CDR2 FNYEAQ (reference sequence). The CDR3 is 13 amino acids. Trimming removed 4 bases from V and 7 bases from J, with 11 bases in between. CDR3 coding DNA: TGTGCCAGCAGCTCACAGCCGGGACAGCCCCAGCATTTT. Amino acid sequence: CASSSQPGQPQHF.

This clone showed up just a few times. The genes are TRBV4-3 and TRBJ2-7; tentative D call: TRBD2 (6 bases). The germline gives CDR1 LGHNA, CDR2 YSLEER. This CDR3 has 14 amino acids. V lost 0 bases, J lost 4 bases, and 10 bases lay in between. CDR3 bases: TGCGCCAGCAGCCAAGATGTACTAGCTTACGAGCAGTACTTC. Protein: CASSQDVLAYEQYF.

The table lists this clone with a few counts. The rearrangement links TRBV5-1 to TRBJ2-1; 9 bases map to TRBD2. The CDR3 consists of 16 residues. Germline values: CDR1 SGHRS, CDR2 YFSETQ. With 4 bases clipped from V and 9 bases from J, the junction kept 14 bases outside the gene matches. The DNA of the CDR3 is TGCGCCAGCAGCGGCGGGGTAGCGGGAGAGTGGAGTGAGCAGTTCTTC. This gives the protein CASSGGVAGEWSEQFF.

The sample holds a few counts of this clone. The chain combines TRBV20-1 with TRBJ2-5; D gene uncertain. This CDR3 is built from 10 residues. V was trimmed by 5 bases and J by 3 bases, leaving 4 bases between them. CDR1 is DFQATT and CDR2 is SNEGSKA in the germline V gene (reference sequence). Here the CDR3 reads CSAVKETQYF. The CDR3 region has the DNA TGCAGTGCTGTAAAAGAGACCCAGTACTTC.